Following are 31 T cell receptor beta chains from one sample sequenced in a study of blood T cell repertoires in COVID-19. TCRdb's copy holds only in-frame clones and misses some; the assay was immunoSEQ multiplex PCR. This table has 210,000 or so clones, 80% appearing once. The specimen was PBMCs or T cells enriched from blood (not recorded which). All receptors derive from a middle-aged woman with acute COVID-19.

The chain carries TRBV28 and TRBJ1-5; maybe TRBD1 (6 bases). CDR1 and CDR2 from the germline V gene are MDHEN and SYDVKM. Trimming pared 1 base from V and 7 bases from J, leaving 20 bases between. The CDR3 contains 17 residues. The CDR3 DNA sequence: TGTGCCAGCAGTTTATTTCCCCAGGCAGGGGTCGGCCAGCCCCAGCATTTT. Protein product: CASSLFPQAGVGQPQHF.

The chain's CDR3 is CASSEVGGGAGDTQYF. The CDR3 bases are TGTGCCAGCAGTGAGGTCGGCGGGGGGGCCGGAGATACGCAGTATTTT. The chain couples TRBV6-1 to TRBJ2-3, with TRBD2 matching over 9 bases. The V and J ends lost 3 bases and 5 bases, in that order; junction bases with no gene match: 9. Germline assignment: CDR1 MNHNS and CDR2 SASEGT. The CDR3 has 16 residues.

The chain has TRBV9 and TRBJ2-5; possibly TRBD2 for D (6 bases). V lost 2 bases and J 6 bases, leaving 11 bases between the germline ends. In germline, CDR1 is SGDLS, CDR2 YYNGEE. The CDR3 length is 13 residues. The CDR3 is CASSVTSSQTQYF. The DNA for the CDR3 is TGTGCCAGCAGCGTTACTAGCTCCCAGACCCAGTACTTC.

Here the CDR3 reads CASSSPGQGNTGELFF. DNA of the CDR3: TGTGCCAGCAGTTCCCCCGGACAGGGGAACACCGGGGAGCTGTTTTTT. V usage is TRBV28 and J usage is TRBJ2-2; TRBD1 matches at 8 bases. CDR1 is MDHEN, CDR2 SYDVKM, per germline. The trim removed 4 bases at V and 1 base at J, leaving 5 bases unmatched. The CDR3 is made up of 16 amino acids.

The chain joins TRBV7-2 to TRBJ2-3; 15 bases line up with TRBD2. Looked up from germline, CDR1 is SGHTA and CDR2 is FQGNSA. The V gene end was trimmed by 3 bases and the J gene end by 4 bases; junction bases not matched to a gene: 5. The CDR3 length is 17 residues. The CDR3 here is CASSFGLAGGFSDTQYF. Written as DNA, the CDR3 is TGTGCCAGCAGCTTCGGACTAGCGGGGGGGTTCTCAGATACGCAGTATTTT.

The rearrangement uses TRBV11-2 and TRBJ2-3; 7 bases match TRBD2. Trimming removed 5 bases from V and 3 bases from J; junction bases left unmatched: 8. The CDR3 has 15 amino acids. CDR1 is SGHAT, CDR2 FQNNGV, per germline. DNA of the CDR3: TGTGCCAGCAGCGGGGGGGGAAGGATGACAGATACGCAGTATTTT. The encoded protein is CASSGGGRMTDTQYF. The full variable domain, completed using reference TRBV11-2 and TRBJ2-3, is EAGVAQSPRYKIIEKRQSVAFWCNPISGHATLYWYQQILGQGPKLLIQFQNNGVVDDSQLPKDRFSAERLKGVDSTLKIQPAKLEDSAVYLCASSGGGRMTDTQYFGPGTRLTVL.

The chain recombines TRBV5-1 with TRBJ2-3; 15 nucleotides line up with TRBD2. V shed 4 bases, J shed 0 bases, and the junction held 6 bases outside the gene matches. The CDR3 length is 18 residues. Germline V lookup: CDR1 SGHRS, CDR2 YFSETQ. The CDR3, as DNA: TGCGCCAGCAGCCCGGGACTAGCGGGGGGAACTAGCACAGATACGCAGTATTTT. Translation: CASSPGLAGGTSTDTQYF. The full variable domain, rest sourced from reference TRBV5-1 and TRBJ2-3, is KAGVTQTPRYLIKTRGQQVTLSCSPISGHRSVSWYQQTPGQGLQFLFEYFSETQRNKGNFPGRFSGRQFSNSRSEMNVSTLELGDSALYLCASSPGLAGGTSTDTQYFGPGTRLTVL.

The chain employs TRBV25-1 and TRBJ2-7; D not resolved. Germline CDR1 reads MGHDK; CDR2 reads SYGVNS. Trimming took off 4 bases at V and 3 bases at J, with 4 bases between the two ends. CDR3 size: 11 residues. CDR3 sequence (DNA): TGTGCCAGCAGTGCCTACTACGAGCAGTACTTC. This codes for CASSAYYEQYF.

This clone has just one count. V gene TRBV12-3 or TRBV12-4 combines with J gene TRBJ1-4, with D uncertain. V was trimmed by 5 bases and J by 8 bases, leaving 12 bases between them. The CDR3 sequence is 13 residues long. The CDR3 reads CASSAAPGEKLFF. CDR3 nucleotides: TGTGCCAGCAGTGCAGCGCCGGGGGAAAAACTGTTTTTT.

This chain uses TRBV9 with TRBJ2-1; the match to TRBD1 covers 9 bases. The V segment lost 2 bases and the J segment 6 bases; nucleotides outside the gene matches: 6. From germline, CDR1 is SGDLS and CDR2 YYNGEE. This CDR3 region has 15 residues. The CDR3 protein is CASSVNRDRVNEQFF. In DNA, the CDR3 is TGTGCCAGCAGCGTGAACCGGGACAGGGTCAATGAGCAGTTCTTC.

V is TRBV6-5 and J is TRBJ1-1; perhaps TRBD1 as D (6 bases). Looked up from germline, CDR1 is MNHEY and CDR2 is SVGAGI. The CDR3 is 15 residues long. Trimming cost V 8 bases and J 5 bases, with 21 bases left between them. CDR3 nucleotides: TGTGCCAGCTACGGCGGGGGGCGCAGTAATACTGAAGCTTTCTTT. Protein: CASYGGGRSNTEAFF.

The rearrangement uses TRBV7-2 and TRBJ1-6, with D perhaps matching TRBD1 (5 bases). Per the germline V gene, CDR1 is SGHTA and CDR2 is FQGNSA. The CDR3 length is 13 residues. V lost 4 bases, J lost 10 bases, and 11 bases lay in between. CDR3 loop: CASSSQGGSPLHF. CDR3 DNA sequence: TGTGCCAGCAGCTCGCAGGGTGGATCACCCCTCCACTTT.

V and J are TRBV30 and TRBJ2-7; tentatively, D is TRBD2 (7 bases). The CDR3 spans 12 residues. V dropped 4 bases and J dropped 6 bases, with 13 bases sitting between them. Germline assignment: CDR1 GTSNPN and CDR2 SVGIG (reference sequence). The CDR3 region is CAWKGGGREQYF. The CDR3 coding sequence is TGTGCCTGGAAGGGAGGGGGACGCGAGCAGTACTTC.

The gene calls are TRBV4-3 and TRBJ2-7, with TRBD2 identical over 13 bases. The CDR3 runs to 16 residues. V lost 2 bases and J lost 7; bases outside the gene matches: 8. From germline, CDR1 is LGHNA and CDR2 YSLEER. This chain's CDR3 is CASSQLTSGRAGEQYF. For the CDR3, the DNA is TGCGCCAGCAGCCAACTTACTAGCGGGAGGGCCGGAGAGCAGTACTTC.

The chain couples TRBV10-3 to TRBJ1-6, with TRBD1 as a possible D gene (5 bases). The CDR3 has 15 residues. V lost 6 bases to trimming and J lost 0 bases, with 9 bases between them. Looked up from germline, CDR1 is ENHRY and CDR2 is SYGVKD. The CDR3 reads CAISRQSSYNSPLHF. CDR3 bases: TGTGCCATCAGCCGACAGAGCTCCTATAATTCACCCCTCCACTTT.

The genes are TRBV19 and TRBJ2-3; TRBD2 matches 13 bases. The germline V gene encodes CDR1 LNHDA and CDR2 SQIVND (reference sequence). J was trimmed by 3 bases and V by 2 bases; bases with no gene match: 2. CDR3 length: 16 residues. As DNA, the CDR3 is TGTGCCAGTAGTATACGGACTAGCGGGAGTACAGATACGCAGTATTTT. It translates to CASSIRTSGSTDTQYF.

The chain uses TRBV19 and TRBJ1-4; 7 nucleotides agree with TRBD1. V dropped 7 bases and J dropped 8; count of bases not matched to a gene: 13. This CDR3 spans 15 amino acids. CDR1 is LNHDA and CDR2 is SQIVND in the germline V gene (reference sequence). CDR3 DNA sequence: TGTGCCAGTACCTCTTCAGGGCAGGGGGAAGAAAAACTGTTTTTT. Translation gives CASTSSGQGEEKLFF.

The J gene is TRBJ1-4, the V gene TRBV7-3; D might be TRBD1 (6 bases). CDR1 SGHTA and CDR2 FQGTGA come from the germline V gene. This CDR3 region has 15 residues. V lost 6 bases and J lost 8, with 19 bases in between. CDR3 bases: TGTGCCAGCAGTTCACAACCTACAGGGTACGAAAAACTGTTTTTT. Residues: CASSSQPTGYEKLFF.

The chain combines TRBV5-5 with TRBJ1-2; weak D call: TRBD1 (5 bases). V was cut by 4 bases and J by 0 bases, with 13 bases left in between. The CDR3 is 15 amino acids. Germline V lookup: CDR1 SGHKS, CDR2 YYEKEE (reference sequence). The CDR3 sequence: CASSRRPTANYGYTF. Written as DNA, the CDR3 is TGTGCCAGCAGCCGGCGCCCGACAGCTAACTATGGCTACACCTTC.

V and J are TRBV5-6 and TRBJ2-1, with D perhaps matching TRBD2 (5 bases). Trimming took off 3 bases at V and 0 bases at J, with 10 bases between the two ends. The V gene's germline CDR1 is SGHDT and CDR2 YYEEEE. This CDR3 is built from 15 residues. This chain's CDR3 is CASSSLGSSYNEQFF. The CDR3 DNA reads as TGTGCCAGCAGCTCCTTGGGGAGCTCCTACAATGAGCAGTTCTTC.

The chain joins TRBV9 to TRBJ2-7; TRBD2 agrees at 13 bases. The CDR3 extends over 16 amino acids. V gave up 4 bases and J gave up 0 bases; unmatched junction bases: 4. Germline CDR1 and CDR2: SGDLS and YYNGEE. In DNA form, the CDR3 reads TGTGCCAGCAGCCCAAGGACTAGCGGGGGCTCCTACGAGCAGTACTTC. Translation: CASSPRTSGGSYEQYF.

The V gene is TRBV9, the J gene TRBJ1-6; D might be TRBD1 (6 bases). The germline CDR1 and CDR2 sequences are SGDLS and YYNGEE. The CDR3 loop spans 13 amino acids. Trimming removed 3 bases from V and 8 bases from J, with 9 bases in between. The CDR3 coding sequence is TGTGCCAGCAGCGAGACAGGAGATTCACCCCTCCACTTT. Translating gives CASSETGDSPLHF.

This clone has only one observation. The V and J genes are TRBV24-1 and TRBJ2-2; a possible D gene is TRBD1 (7 bases). CDR3 length equals 16 residues. CDR1 is KGHDR, CDR2 SFDVKD, per germline. Trimming pared 1 base from V and 7 bases from J, leaving 15 bases between. The CDR3 sequence: CATSDFRAGGIGELFF. CDR3 bases: TGTGCCACCAGTGATTTTCGGGCAGGGGGGATCGGGGAGCTGTTTTTT.

This chain links TRBV28 with TRBJ1-2; the D gene is possibly TRBD1 (6 bases). This CDR3 contains 16 residues. Trimming removed 6 bases at V and 2 bases at J, with 19 bases between. From germline, CDR1 is MDHEN and CDR2 SYDVKM. The DNA for the CDR3 is TGTGCCAGCAGCAGTCCGAGGGGGGGTAGCAACTATGGCTACACCTTC. It specifies CASSSPRGGSNYGYTF.

The rearrangement joins TRBV14 to TRBJ1-1; D not certain. Germline CDR1 and CDR2: SGHDN and FVKESK. Trimming left V 0 bases short and J 4 bases short, with 12 bases between. CDR3 length: 15 residues. Here the CDR3 DNA reads TGTGCCAGCAGCCAAGAGGTGGCAGAAATCACTGAAGCTTTCTTT. Translating gives CASSQEVAEITEAFF.

The gene calls are TRBV6-1 and TRBJ1-6; D is unclear. Germline CDR1 MNHNS, CDR2 SASEGT. The ends were cut back, 3 bases at V and 7 bases at J, with 7 bases in the middle. The CDR3 spans 13 residues. The CDR3 region is CASSENSNSPLHF. The CDR3 coding sequence is TGTGCCAGCAGTGAGAACAGCAATTCACCCCTCCACTTT.

This clone was seen at least ten times. The chain uses TRBV4-1 and TRBJ2-1; weak D call: TRBD1 (5 bases). This CDR3 is built from 12 residues. The V gene lost 4 bases and the J gene lost 9 bases, with 10 bases spanning the gap. CDR1 is MGHRA, CDR2 YSYEKL, per germline. The CDR3 DNA follows: TGCGCCAGCAGCCCGGACATACTTGAGCAGTTCTTC. This translates into CASSPDILEQFF.

The count of this clone is one. This chain connects TRBV2 to TRBJ2-3, with a tentative D call TRBD1 (6 bases). This CDR3 comprises 14 residues. Germline V lookup: CDR1 SNHLY, CDR2 FYNNEI. The ends were cut back, 7 bases at V and 4 bases at J, with 15 bases in the middle. In nucleotides, the CDR3 is TGTGCCAGCATGTTGGGGGCCTCTTCAGATACGCAGTATTTT. Amino acids: CASMLGASSDTQYF.

The J gene is TRBJ1-1, the V gene TRBV19; 9 bases match TRBD1. Germline CDR1 reads LNHDA; CDR2 reads SQIVND (reference sequence). The CDR3 consists of 14 residues. The junction had 2 bases not matched to a gene; V was cut back by 6 bases and J by 0 bases. The CDR3 nucleotides are TGTGCCAGTAGACAGGGGGCAATGAACACTGAAGCTTTCTTT. This sequence encodes CASRQGAMNTEAFF.

CDR3 region: CASSFRGNEQYF. The DNA for the CDR3 is TGCGCCAGCAGCTTTCGAGGGAACGAGCAGTACTTC. This chain joins TRBV5-1 and TRBJ2-7; D is perhaps TRBD2 (5 bases). Germline V CDR1 and CDR2: SGHRS, YFSETQ. The CDR3 loop spans 12 amino acids. Trimming cost V 2 bases and J 5 bases, with 8 bases left between them.

The chain uses TRBV5-1 and TRBJ1-4; D gene uncertain. Germline V gives CDR1 SGHRS, CDR2 YFSETQ. The length of the CDR3 is 11 residues. V was shortened by 5 bases and J by 13 bases, with 12 bases between the two germline ends. In DNA form, the CDR3 reads TGCGCCAGCAGATCGGAGGGAGGACTGTTTTTT. This encodes CASRSEGGLFF.